This T cell receptor beta chain was sequenced during a study of Ad26.COV2.S vaccination and SARS-CoV-2 variants. Regarding the study as a whole: Spike-specific TCR breadth ran higher among vaccine recipients than placebo recipients. A substantial breadth of spike-specific CD8+ and CD4+ T cell responses after vaccination has been reported. Possible underestimation of total T cell responses by the TCR breadth and depth analyses was noted.

Germline V gives CDR1 MDHEN, CDR2 SYDVKM. The ends lost 8 bases at V and 0 bases at J; junction bases unmatched: 9. This CDR3 is 17 amino acids long. This clone showed up just a few times. Antigen: not known. Only in-frame clones appear in the TCRdb table, and some are missing; sequencing was by immunoSEQ multiplex PCR. Among some 400,000 clones, around nine tenths were seen once, and the ten largest hold 1.5% to 2%. The treatment here: over 15 received Ad26.COV2.S at low or high dose, single or two shots; 5 received placebo; per-sample allocation not given. Sampling occurred on day 63 after the first vaccine or placebo injection.

The TCR comes from a person aged 18 to 65 who received the Ad26.COV2.S COVID-19 vaccine or a placebo. Specimen: peripheral blood, collected in a trial of Ad26.COV2.S vaccine versus placebo. The chain links TRBV28 to TRBJ1-6; 8 bases are a match to TRBD1. Here the CDR3 reads CASSPGGLTSYNSPLHF. CDR3 nucleotides: TGTGCCAGCTCCCCAGGGGGCCTTACCTCCTATAATTCACCCCTCCACTTT.